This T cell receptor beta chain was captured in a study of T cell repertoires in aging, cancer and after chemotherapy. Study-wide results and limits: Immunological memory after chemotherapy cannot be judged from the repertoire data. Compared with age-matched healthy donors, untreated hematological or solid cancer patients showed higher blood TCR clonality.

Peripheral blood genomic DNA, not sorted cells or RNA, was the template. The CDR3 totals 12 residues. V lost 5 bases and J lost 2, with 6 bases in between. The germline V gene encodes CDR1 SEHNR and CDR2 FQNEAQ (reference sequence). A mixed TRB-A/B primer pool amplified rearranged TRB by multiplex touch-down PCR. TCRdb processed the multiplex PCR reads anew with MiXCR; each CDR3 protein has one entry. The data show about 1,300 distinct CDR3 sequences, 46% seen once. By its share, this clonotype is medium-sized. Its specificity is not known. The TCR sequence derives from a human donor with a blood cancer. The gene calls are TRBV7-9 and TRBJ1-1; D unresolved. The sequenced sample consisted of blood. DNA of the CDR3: TGTGCCAGCAGCCCCACCAACACTGAAGCTTTCTTT. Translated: CASSPTNTEAFF. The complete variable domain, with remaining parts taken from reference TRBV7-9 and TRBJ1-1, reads DTGVSQNPRHKITKRGQNVTFRCDPISEHNRLYWYRQTLGQGPEFLTYFQNEAQLEKSRLLSDRFSAERPKGSFSTLEIQRTEQGDSAMYLCASSPTNTEAFFGQGTRLTVV.